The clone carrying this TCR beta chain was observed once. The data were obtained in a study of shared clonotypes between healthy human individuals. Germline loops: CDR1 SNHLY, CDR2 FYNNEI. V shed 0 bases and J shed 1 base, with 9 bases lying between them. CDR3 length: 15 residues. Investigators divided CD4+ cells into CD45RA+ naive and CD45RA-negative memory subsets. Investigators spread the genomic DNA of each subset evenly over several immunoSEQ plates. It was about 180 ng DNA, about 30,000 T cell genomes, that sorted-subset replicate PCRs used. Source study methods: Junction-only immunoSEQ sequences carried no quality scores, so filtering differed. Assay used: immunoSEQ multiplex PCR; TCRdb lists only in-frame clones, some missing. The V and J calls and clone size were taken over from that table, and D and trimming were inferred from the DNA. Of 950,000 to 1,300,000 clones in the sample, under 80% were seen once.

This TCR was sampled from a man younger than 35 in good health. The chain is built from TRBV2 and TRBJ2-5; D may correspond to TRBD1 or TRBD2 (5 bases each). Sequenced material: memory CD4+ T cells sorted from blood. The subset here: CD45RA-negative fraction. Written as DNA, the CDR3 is TGTGCCAGCAGTGAAGCCGGGGCTACCCAAGAGACCCAGTACTTC. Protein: CASSEAGATQETQYF.